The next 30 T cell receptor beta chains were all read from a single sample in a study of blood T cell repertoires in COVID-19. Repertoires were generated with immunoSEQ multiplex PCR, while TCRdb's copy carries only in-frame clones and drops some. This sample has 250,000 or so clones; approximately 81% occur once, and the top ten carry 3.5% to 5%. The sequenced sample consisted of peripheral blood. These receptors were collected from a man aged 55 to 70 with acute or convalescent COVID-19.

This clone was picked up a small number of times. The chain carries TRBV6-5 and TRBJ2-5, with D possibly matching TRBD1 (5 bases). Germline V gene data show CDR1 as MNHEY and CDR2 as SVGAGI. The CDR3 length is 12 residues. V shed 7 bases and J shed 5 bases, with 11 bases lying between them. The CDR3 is CASNPRDETQYF. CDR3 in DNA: TGTGCCAGCAATCCCAGGGATGAGACCCAGTACTTC.

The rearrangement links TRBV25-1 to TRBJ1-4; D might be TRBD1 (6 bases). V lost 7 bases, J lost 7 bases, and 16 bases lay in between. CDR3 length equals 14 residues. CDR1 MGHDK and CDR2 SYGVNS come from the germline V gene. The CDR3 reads CASTLAGVAEKLFF. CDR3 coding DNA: TGTGCCAGCACCCTCGCAGGGGTGGCTGAAAAACTGTTTTTT.

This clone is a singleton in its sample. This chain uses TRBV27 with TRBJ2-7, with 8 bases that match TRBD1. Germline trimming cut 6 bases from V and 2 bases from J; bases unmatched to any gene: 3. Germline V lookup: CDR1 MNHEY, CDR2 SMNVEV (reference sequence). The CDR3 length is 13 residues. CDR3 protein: CASSCRGPYEQYF. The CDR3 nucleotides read TGTGCCAGCAGCTGCAGGGGGCCCTACGAGCAGTACTTC.

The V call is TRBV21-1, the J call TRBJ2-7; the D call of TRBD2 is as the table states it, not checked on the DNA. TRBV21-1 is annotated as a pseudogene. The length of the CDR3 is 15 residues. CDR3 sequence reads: CASRNSAPLSYEQYF. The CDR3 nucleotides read TGTGCCAGCAGGAATAGCGCGCCTTTATCCTACGAGCAGTACTTC.

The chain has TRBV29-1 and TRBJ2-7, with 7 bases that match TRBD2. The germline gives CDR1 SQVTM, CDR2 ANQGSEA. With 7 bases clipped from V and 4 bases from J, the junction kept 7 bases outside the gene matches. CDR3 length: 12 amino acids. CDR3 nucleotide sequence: TGCAGCGCCGAAGGCGGGAGTTACGAGCAGTACTTC. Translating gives CSAEGGSYEQYF.

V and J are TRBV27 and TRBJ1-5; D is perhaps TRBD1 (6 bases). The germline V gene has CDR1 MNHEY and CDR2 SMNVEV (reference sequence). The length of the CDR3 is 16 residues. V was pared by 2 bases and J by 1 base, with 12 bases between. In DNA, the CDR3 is TGTGCCAGCAGTTTAAACAGGGTGTCGAGCAATCAGCCCCAGCATTTT. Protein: CASSLNRVSSNQPQHF.

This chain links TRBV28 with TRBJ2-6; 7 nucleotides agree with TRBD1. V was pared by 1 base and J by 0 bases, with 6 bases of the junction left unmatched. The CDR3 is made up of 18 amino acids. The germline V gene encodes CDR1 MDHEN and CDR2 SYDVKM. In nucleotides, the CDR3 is TGTGCCAGCAGTTTATCAGGGGGTGGCGTCTCTGGGGCCAACGTCCTGACTTTC. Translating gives CASSLSGGGVSGANVLTF. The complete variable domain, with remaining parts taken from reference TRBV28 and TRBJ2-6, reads DVKVTQSSRYLVKRTGEKVFLECVQDMDHENMFWYRQDPGLGLRLIYFSYDVKMKEKGDIPEGYSVSREKKERFSLILESASTNQTSMYLCASSLSGGGVSGANVLTFGAGSRLTVL.

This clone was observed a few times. CDR3 loop: CASTAGQGGGSGNTIYF. CDR3 sequence (DNA): TGTGCCAGCACTGCGGGACAGGGAGGTGGCTCTGGAAACACCATATATTTT. V is TRBV2 and J is TRBJ1-3, with TRBD1 matching 9 bases. The CDR3 sequence is 17 residues long. V trimming: 7 bases; J trimming: 0 bases; junction bases outside the gene matches: 10. The germline gives CDR1 SNHLY, CDR2 FYNNEI.

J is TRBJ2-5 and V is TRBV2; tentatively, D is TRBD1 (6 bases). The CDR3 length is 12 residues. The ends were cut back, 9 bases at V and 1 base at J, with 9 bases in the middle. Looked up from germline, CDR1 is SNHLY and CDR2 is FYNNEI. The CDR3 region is CASRTVQETQYF. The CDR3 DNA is TGTGCCAGTAGGACAGTCCAAGAGACCCAGTACTTC.

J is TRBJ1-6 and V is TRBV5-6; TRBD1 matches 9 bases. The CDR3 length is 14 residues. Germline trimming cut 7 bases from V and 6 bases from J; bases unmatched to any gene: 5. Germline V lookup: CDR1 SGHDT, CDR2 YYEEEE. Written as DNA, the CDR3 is TGTGCCAGCTTCACAGGGGGCCTTAATTCACCCCTCCACTTT. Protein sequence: CASFTGGLNSPLHF. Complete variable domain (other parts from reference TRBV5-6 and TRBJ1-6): DAGVTQSPTHLIKTRGQQVTLRCSPKSGHDTVSWYQQALGQGPQFIFQYYEEEERQRGNFPDRFSGHQFPNYSSELNVNALLLGDSALYLCASFTGGLNSPLHFGNGTRLTVT.

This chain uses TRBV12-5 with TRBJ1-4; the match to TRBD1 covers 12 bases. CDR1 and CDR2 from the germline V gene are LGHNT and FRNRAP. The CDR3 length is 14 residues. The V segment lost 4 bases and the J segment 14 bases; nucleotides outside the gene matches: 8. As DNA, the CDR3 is TGTGCTAGTGGTTCCGGGACAGGGGGCGGCGTTCTGTTTTTT. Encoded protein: CASGSGTGGGVLFF.

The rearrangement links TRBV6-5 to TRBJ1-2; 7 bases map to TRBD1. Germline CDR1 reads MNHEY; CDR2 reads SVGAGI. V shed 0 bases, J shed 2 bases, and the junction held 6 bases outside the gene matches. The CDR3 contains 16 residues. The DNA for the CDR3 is TGTGCCAGCAGTTACTCGACAGGGAACCGAAACTATGGCTACACCTTC. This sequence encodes CASSYSTGNRNYGYTF.

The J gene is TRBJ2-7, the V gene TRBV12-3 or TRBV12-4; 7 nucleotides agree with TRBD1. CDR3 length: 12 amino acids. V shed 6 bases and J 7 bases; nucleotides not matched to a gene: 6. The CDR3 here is CASSVRQGEQYF. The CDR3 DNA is TGTGCCAGCAGCGTTCGACAGGGAGAGCAGTACTTC.

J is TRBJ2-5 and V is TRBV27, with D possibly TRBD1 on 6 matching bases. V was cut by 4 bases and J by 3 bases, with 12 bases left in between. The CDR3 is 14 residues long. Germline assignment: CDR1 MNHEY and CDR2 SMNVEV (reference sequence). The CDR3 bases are TGTGCCAGCAGTTCCTCATCAGGGGAAGAGACCCAGTACTTC. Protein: CASSSSSGEETQYF.

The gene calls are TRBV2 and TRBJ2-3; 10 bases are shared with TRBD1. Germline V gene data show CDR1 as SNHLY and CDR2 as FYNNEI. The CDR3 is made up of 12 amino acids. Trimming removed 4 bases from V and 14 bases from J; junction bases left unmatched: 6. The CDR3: CASSAGTGVVYF. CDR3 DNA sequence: TGTGCCAGCAGTGCCGGGACAGGGGTGGTGTATTTT.

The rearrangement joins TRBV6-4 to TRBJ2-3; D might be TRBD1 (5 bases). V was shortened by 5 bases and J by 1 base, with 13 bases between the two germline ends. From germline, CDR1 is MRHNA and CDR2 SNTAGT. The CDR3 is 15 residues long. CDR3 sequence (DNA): TGTGCCAGCAGTCGACAGACCAGCCGCACAGATACGCAGTATTTT. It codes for CASSRQTSRTDTQYF.

The CDR3 DNA sequence: TGTGCCAGCAGCTTACAGGGGTACACCGGGGAGCTGTTTTTT. Amino acid sequence: CASSLQGYTGELFF. V is TRBV7-8 and J is TRBJ2-2, with D possibly TRBD1 on 6 matching bases. This CDR3 is 14 amino acids long. V gave up 2 bases and J gave up 3 bases, with 7 bases separating them. Germline V lookup: CDR1 SGHVS, CDR2 FQNEAQ.

DNA for the CDR3: TGTGCCAGCAGCTTTGGACAGTTCTTATACGAGCAGTACTTC. Protein sequence: CASSFGQFLYEQYF. V and J are TRBV5-5 and TRBJ2-7; D is possibly TRBD1 (6 bases). V lost 2 bases and J 4 bases, leaving 13 bases between the germline ends. Germline CDR1 is SGHKS and CDR2 is YYEKEE (reference sequence). CDR3 size: 14 residues.

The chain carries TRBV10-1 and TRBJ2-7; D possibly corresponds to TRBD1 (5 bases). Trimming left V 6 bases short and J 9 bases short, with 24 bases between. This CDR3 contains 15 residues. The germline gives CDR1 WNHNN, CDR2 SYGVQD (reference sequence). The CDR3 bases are TGCGCCAGCAGCGCCTCAGGGTCCTCCTACGCCGGGCAGTACTTC. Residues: CASSASGSSYAGQYF.

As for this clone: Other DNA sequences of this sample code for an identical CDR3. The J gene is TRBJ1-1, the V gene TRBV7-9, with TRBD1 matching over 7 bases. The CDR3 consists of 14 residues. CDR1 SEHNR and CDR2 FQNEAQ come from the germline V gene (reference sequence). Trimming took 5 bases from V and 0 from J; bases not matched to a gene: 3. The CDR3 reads CASSPGQMNTEAFF. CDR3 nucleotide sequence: TGTGCCAGCAGCCCGGGACAGATGAACACTGAAGCTTTCTTT.

The CDR3 protein is CASSEEQGTTGELFF. In DNA form, the CDR3 reads TGTGCCAGCAGTGAAGAACAGGGAACCACCGGGGAGCTGTTTTTT. The chain links TRBV2 to TRBJ2-2, with D maybe TRBD1 (6 bases). Trimming cost V 1 base and J 4 bases, with 10 bases left between them. Germline V CDR1 and CDR2: SNHLY, FYNNEI. This CDR3 is 15 amino acids long.

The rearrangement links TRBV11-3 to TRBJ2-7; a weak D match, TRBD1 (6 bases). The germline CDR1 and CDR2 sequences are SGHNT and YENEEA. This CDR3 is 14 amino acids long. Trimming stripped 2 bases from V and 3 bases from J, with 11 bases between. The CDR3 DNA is TGTGCCAGCAGCTTATCCACAGGGCACTACGAGCAGTACTTC. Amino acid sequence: CASSLSTGHYEQYF.

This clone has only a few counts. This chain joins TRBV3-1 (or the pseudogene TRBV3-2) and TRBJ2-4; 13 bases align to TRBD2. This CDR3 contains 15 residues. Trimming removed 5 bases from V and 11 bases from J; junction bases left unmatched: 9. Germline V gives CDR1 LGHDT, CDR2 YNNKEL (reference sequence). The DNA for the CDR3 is TGTGCCAGCAGCAAAAGGACTAGCGGGAGAAGGGTTCAGTACTTC. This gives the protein CASSKRTSGRRVQYF.

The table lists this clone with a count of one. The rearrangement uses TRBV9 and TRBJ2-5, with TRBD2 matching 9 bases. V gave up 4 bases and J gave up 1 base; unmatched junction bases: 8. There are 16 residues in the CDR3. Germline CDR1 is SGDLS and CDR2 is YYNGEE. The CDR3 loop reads CASSPGLARTQETQYF. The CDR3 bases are TGTGCCAGCAGCCCCGGACTAGCGAGGACCCAAGAGACCCAGTACTTC.

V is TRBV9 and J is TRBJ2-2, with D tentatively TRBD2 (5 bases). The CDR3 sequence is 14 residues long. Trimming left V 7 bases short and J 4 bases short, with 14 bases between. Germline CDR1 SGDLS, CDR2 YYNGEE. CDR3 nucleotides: TGTGCCAGCCCCGGGGATGGTGGCACCGGGGAGCTGTTTTTT. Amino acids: CASPGDGGTGELFF.

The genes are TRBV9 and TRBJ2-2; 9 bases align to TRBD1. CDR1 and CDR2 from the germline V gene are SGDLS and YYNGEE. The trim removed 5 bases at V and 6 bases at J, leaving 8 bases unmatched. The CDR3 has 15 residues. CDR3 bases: TGTGCCAGCAGTCCACAGGGGGCGACCTCCGGGGAGCTGTTTTTT. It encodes CASSPQGATSGELFF.

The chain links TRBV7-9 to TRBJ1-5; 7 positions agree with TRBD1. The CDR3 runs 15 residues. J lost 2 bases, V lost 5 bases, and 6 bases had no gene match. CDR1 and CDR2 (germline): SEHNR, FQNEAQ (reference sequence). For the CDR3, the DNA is TGTGCCAGCAGCCAAGGACAGGCGGGCAATCAGCCCCAGCATTTT. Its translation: CASSQGQAGNQPQHF.

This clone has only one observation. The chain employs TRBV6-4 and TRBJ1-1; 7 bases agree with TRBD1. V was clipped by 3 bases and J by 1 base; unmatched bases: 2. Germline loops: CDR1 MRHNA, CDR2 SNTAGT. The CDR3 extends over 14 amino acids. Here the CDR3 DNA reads TGTGCCAGCAGTGAAACAGGGGAGAACACTGAAGCTTTCTTT. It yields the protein CASSETGENTEAFF.

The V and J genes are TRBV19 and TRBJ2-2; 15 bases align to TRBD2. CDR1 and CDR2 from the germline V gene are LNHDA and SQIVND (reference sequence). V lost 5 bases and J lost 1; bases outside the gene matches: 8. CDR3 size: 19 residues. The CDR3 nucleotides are TGTGCCAGTAGTCGACGGACTAGCGGGAGGGCCTTGAACACCGGGGAGCTGTTTTTT. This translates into CASSRRTSGRALNTGELFF.

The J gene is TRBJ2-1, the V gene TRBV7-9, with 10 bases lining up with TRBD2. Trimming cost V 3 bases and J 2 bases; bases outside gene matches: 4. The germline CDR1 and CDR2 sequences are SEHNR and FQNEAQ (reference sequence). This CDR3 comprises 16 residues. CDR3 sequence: CASSLGLATAYNEQFF. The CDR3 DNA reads TGTGCCAGCAGCTTGGGACTAGCGACCGCCTACAATGAGCAGTTCTTC.